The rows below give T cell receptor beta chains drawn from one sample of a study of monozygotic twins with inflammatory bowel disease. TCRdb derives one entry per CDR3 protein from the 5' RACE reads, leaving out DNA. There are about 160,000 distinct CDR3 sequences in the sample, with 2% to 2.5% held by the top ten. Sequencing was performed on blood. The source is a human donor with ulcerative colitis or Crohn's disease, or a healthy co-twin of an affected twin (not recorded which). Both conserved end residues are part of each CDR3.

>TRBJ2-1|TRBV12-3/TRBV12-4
CASSLSSDGEQFF
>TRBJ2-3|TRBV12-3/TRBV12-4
CASSLGLAGTQYF
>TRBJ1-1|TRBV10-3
CAIRTDRGHNTEAFF
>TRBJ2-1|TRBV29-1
CSGRLANEQFF
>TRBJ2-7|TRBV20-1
CSARGNSRDRASYEQYF
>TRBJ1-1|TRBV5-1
CASSFSGLGTEAFF
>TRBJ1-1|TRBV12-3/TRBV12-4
CASSLEGLNTEAFF
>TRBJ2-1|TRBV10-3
CAISIRDRVRDEQFF
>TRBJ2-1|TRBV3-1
CASSQDRGGNEQFF
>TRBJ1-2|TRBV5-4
CASSWTGVKGYTF
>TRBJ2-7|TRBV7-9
CASSPLTGNYEQYF
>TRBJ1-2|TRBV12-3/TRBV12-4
CASTTSRGGYGYTF
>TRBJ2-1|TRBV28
CASSEGLAGRGEQFF
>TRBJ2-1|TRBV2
CASSEPLNNEQYF
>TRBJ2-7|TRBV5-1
CASSNNRGGSYEQYF
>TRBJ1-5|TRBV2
CASSYDSRGAQPQHF
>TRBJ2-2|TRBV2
CASSTQSGELFF
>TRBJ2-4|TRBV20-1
CSTSGSWDKNIQYF
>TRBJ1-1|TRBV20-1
CSAREPGQGRNTEAFF
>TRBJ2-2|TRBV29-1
CSAGQENTGELFF
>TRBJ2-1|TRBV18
CASSPNQRGYNEQFF
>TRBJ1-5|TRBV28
CAGRTGSGLNQPQHF
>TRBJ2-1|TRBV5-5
CASSLAGPLGEQFF
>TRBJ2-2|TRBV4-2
CASSQDPLAGGELFF
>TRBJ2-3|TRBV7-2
CASSLVKASGTDTQYF
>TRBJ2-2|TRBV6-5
CASSYSKAHELFF
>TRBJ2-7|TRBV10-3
CAISELQGAGEQYF
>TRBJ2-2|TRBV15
CATTRDGNTGELFF
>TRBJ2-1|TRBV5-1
CASSLGARDNEQFF
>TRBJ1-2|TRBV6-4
CASSPTRTYGYTF
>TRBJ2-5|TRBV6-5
CASSYGTGRETQYF
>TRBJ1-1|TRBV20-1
CSAPVDTEAFF
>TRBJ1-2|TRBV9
CASSEGQENYGYTF
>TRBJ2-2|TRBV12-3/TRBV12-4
CASSFGGSGSNTGELFF
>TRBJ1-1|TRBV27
CASSPAWGNTEAFF
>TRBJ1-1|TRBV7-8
CASSPHRVGNTEAFF
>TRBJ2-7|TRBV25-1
CASSYGIQGLSYEQYF
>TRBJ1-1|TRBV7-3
CASSPVRWSRNTEAFF
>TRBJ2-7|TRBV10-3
CAIGHDSYEQYF
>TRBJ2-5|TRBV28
CASSLRTGREETQYF
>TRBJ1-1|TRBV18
CASSPTTGDTEAFF
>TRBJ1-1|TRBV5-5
CASSPRTGWKLVNTEAFF
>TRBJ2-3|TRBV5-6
CASSSGLAGTSTDTQYF
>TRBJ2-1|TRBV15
CATAGSGNEQFF
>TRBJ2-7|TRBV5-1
CASSSGGFDRGFYEQYF
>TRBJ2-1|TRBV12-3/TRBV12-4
CASSFGSGAINNEQFF
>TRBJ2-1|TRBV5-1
CASSFQAGGLYNEQFF
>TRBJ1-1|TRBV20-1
CSAYRRVGTEAFF
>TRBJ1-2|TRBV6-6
CASTPDPRGYTF
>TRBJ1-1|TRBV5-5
CASSRGLPGTGGTEAFF
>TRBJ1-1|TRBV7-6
CASSSQGPVQTEAFF
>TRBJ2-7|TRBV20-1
CSAPGGQGIHEQYF
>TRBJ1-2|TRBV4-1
CASSHQGFGYTF
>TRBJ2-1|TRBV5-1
CASSSPGQGGNEQFF
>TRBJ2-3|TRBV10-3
CAIKKESVDTQYF